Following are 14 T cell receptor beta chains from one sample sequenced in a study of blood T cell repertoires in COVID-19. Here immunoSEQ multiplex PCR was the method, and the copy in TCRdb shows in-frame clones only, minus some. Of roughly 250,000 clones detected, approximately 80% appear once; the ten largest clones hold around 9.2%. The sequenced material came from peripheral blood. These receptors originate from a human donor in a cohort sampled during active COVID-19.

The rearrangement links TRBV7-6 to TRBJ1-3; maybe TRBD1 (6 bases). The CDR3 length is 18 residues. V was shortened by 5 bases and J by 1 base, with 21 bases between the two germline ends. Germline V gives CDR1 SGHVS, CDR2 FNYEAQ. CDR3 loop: CASSPEVRQDLSGNTIYF. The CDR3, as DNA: TGTGCCAGCAGCCCCGAGGTACGACAGGACCTTTCTGGAAACACCATATATTTT.

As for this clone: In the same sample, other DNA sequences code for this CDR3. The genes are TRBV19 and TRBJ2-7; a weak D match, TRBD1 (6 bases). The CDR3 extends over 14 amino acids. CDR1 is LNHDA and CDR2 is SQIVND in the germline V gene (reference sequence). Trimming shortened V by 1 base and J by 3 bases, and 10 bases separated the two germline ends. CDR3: CASSIGGGSYEQYF. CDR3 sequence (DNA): TGTGCCAGTAGTATAGGAGGGGGAAGCTACGAGCAGTACTTC.

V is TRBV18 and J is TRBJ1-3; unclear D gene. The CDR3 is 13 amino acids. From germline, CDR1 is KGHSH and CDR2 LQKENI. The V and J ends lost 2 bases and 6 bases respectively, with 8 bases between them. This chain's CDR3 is CASSPGQQNTIYF. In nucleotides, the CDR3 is TGTGCCAGCTCACCAGGGCAGCAAAACACCATATATTTT.

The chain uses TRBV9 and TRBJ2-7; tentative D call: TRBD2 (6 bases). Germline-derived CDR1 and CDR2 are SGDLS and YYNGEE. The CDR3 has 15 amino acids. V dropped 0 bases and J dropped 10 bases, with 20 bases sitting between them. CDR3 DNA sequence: TGTGCCAGCAGCGTAGTTGGAGGGGCCCTAACACAACAGTACTTC. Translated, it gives CASSVVGGALTQQYF.

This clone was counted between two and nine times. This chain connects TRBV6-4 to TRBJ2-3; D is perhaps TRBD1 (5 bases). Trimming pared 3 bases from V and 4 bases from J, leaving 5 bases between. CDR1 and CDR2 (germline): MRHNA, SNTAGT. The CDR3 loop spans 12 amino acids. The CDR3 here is CASSEGPDTQYF. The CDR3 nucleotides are TGTGCCAGCAGTGAGGGGCCAGATACGCAGTATTTT.

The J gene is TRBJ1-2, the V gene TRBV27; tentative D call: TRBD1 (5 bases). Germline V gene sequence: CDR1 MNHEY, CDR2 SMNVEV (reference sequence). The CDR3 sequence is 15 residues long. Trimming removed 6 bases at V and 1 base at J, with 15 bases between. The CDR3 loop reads CASSRSLQDNYGYTF. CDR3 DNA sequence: TGTGCCAGCAGCCGATCCCTACAGGATAACTATGGCTACACCTTC.

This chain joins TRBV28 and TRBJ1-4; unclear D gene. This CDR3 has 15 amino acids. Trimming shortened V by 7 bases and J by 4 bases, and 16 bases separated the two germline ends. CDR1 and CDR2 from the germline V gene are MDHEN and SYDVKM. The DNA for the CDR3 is TGTGCCAGCATACCCGCCTTGGCGGGTAATGAAAAACTGTTTTTT. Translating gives CASIPALAGNEKLFF. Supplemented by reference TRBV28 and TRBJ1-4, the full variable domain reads DVKVTQSSRYLVKRTGEKVFLECVQDMDHENMFWYRQDPGLGLRLIYFSYDVKMKEKGDIPEGYSVSREKKERFSLILESASTNQTSMYLCASIPALAGNEKLFFGSGTQLSVL.

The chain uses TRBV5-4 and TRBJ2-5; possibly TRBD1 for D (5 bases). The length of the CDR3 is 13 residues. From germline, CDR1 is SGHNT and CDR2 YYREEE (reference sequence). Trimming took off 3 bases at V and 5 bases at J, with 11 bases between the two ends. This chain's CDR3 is CASSWGKRETQYF. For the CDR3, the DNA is TGTGCCAGCAGCTGGGGCAAACGGGAGACCCAGTACTTC.

The CDR3 reads CASSKEKHLSYNEQFF. The CDR3 DNA follows: TGTGCCAGCAGTAAAGAAAAGCACCTCTCCTACAATGAGCAGTTCTTC. V is TRBV6-1 and J is TRBJ2-1; D not certain. Germline CDR1 is MNHNS and CDR2 is SASEGT. Deletions cut 5 bases from V and 0 bases from J, with 14 bases between. This CDR3 comprises 16 residues.

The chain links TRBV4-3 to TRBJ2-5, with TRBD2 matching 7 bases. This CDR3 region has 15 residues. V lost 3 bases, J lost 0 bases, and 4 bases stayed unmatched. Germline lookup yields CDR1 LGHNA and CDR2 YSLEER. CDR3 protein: CASSQGGTDQETQYF. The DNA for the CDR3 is TGCGCCAGCAGCCAGGGGGGGACGGACCAAGAGACCCAGTACTTC.

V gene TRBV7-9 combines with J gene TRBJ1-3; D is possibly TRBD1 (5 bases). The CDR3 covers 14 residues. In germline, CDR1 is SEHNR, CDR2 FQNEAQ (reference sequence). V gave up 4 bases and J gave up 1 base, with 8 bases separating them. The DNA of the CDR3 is TGTGCCAGCAGCTGGCAGGGTTCTGGAAACACCATATATTTT. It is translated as CASSWQGSGNTIYF.

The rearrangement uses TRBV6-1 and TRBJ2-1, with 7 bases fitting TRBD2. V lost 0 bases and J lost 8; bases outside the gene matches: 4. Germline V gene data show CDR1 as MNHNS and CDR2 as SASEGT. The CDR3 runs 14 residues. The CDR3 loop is CASSEAWGGDEQFF. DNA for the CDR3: TGTGCCAGCAGTGAAGCGTGGGGAGGGGATGAGCAGTTCTTC.

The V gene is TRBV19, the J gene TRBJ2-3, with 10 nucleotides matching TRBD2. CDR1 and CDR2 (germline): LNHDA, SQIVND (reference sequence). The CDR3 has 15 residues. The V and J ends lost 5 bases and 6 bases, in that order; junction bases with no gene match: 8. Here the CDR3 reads CASSRYTSGVDTQYF. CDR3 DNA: TGTGCCAGTAGTCGTTATACTAGCGGGGTTGATACGCAGTATTTT.

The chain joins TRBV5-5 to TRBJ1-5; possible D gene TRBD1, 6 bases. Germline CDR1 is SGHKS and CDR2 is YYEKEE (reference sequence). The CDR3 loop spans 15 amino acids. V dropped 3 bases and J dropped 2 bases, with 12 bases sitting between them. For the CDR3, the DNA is TGTGCCAGCAGCTCGTCAGGGGTGGGCAATCAGCCCCAGCATTTT. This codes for CASSSSGVGNQPQHF.